The 8 T cell receptor beta chains below were found in one sample sequenced in a study of CD8 T cells in Susac syndrome (dated by TCRdb to between 2017 and 2020). The library was produced with the immunoSEQ multiplex PCR assay. RNA was extracted with the RNeasy kit and roughly 0.5 to 1 ug was reverse transcribed using random hexamers. The raw public reads went through TCRdb reprocessing: fastp at Q25, MiXCR clone calling, in-frame beta chains kept. Duplicate CDR3 protein sequences are folded into a single record with the most common DNA and genes. The sample table holds more than 150,000 distinct CDR3 sequences, of which roughly 94% were seen once. Around 0.21% of the sample belongs to the ten largest clones. The sequenced sample consisted of CD8+ T cells from PBMCs. Receptors originate from a human donor with multiple sclerosis.

The CDR3 DNA reads TGTGCCAGCAGCCAAGACGGTGGGGTTAGGGAGACCCAGTACTTC. Translating gives CASSQDGGVRETQYF. The gene calls are TRBV3-1 and TRBJ2-5; D not certain. Germline-derived CDR1 and CDR2 are LGHDT and YNNKEL (reference sequence). V was trimmed by 0 bases and J by 5 bases, leaving 13 bases between them. CDR3 length: 15 residues.

This chain uses TRBV20-1 with TRBJ1-5; D unresolved. V was shortened by 6 bases and J by 0 bases, with 6 bases between the two germline ends. CDR1 is DFQATT and CDR2 is SNEGSKA in the germline V gene (reference sequence). The CDR3 covers 12 residues. The CDR3 coding sequence is TGCAGTGCCACCTATAGCAATCAGCCCCAGCATTTT. Protein sequence: CSATYSNQPQHF.

This clonotype was observed a single time. This sequence joins TRBV5-6 and TRBJ2-3; perhaps TRBD1 as D (6 bases). CDR1 SGHDT and CDR2 YYEEEE come from the germline V gene. This CDR3 comprises 12 residues. V was clipped by 4 bases and J by 7 bases, with 10 bases between them. For the CDR3, the DNA is TGTGCCAGCAGCGCAGGACAGAATACGCAGTATTTT. Translation gives CASSAGQNTQYF.

The chain employs TRBV2 and TRBJ2-1; 10 nucleotides line up with TRBD2. The CDR3 loop spans 14 amino acids. Germline assignment: CDR1 SNHLY and CDR2 FYNNEI. Losses at the gene ends were 8 bases for V and 7 bases for J; bases not matched to a gene: 8. Written as DNA, the CDR3 is TGTGCCAGCGAGAGGGGACTAGCGAGGAATGAGCAGTTCTTC. This sequence encodes CASERGLARNEQFF.

The chain employs TRBV7-7 and TRBJ2-7; D tentatively reads TRBD1 or TRBD2 (6 bases each). V was trimmed by 6 bases and J by 0 bases, leaving 15 bases between them. Per the germline V gene, CDR1 is SSHAT and CDR2 is FNYEAQ (reference sequence). The CDR3 is 15 residues long. The CDR3 nucleotides are TGTGCCAGCAGTCTCTCCACGGGGGCCTCCTACGAGCAGTACTTC. It translates to CASSLSTGASYEQYF.

The V and J genes are TRBV9 and TRBJ2-7, with TRBD1 identical over 9 bases. Trimming cost V 3 bases and J 7 bases; bases outside gene matches: 2. CDR3 size: 12 residues. Germline V gene lookup returns CDR1 SGDLS and CDR2 YYNGEE. The CDR3 here is CASSAGQGEQYF. The CDR3 nucleotides read TGTGCCAGCAGCGCCGGACAGGGGGAGCAGTACTTC.

The chain employs TRBV6-5 and TRBJ1-2; D is unresolved. V shed 2 bases and J shed 5 bases, with 12 bases lying between them. The CDR3 loop spans 14 amino acids. The germline gives CDR1 MNHEY, CDR2 SVGAGI. The CDR3 region is CASSYLSAGYGYTF. CDR3 bases: TGTGCCAGCAGTTACCTCTCTGCCGGATATGGCTACACCTTC.

The chain employs TRBV5-1 and TRBJ2-5; no firm D call. V lost 3 bases and J lost 0, with 9 bases in between. Germline CDR1 and CDR2: SGHRS and YFSETQ. The CDR3 has 14 residues. The CDR3, as DNA: TGCGCCAGCAGCTCAATGACTGACCAAGAGACCCAGTACTTC. This gives the protein CASSSMTDQETQYF.